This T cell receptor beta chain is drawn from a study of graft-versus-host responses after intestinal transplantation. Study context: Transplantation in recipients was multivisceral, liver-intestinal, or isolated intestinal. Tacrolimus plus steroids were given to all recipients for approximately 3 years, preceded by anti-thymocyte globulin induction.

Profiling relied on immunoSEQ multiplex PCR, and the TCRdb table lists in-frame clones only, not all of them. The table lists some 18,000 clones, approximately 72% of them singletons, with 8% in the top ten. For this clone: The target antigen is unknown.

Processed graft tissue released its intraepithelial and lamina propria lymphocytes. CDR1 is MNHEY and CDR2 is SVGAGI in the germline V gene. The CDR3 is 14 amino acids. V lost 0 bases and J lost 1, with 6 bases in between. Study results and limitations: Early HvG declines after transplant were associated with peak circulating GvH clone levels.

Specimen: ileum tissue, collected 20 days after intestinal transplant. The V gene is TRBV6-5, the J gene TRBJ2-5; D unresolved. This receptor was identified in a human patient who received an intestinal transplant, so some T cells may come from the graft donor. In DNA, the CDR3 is TGTGCCAGCAGTTACTCAGACATCCAAGAGACCCAGTACTTC. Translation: CASSYSDIQETQYF.